This T cell receptor beta chain was identified in a study of TIL therapy for anti-PD-1-resistant metastatic lung cancer. The overall study: Progressing patients received lymphodepletion, expanded TIL infusion and IL-2. Study findings and constraints: After infusion, TIL clonotypes partly replaced peripheral T cells and declined over months.

Time point described: pre-treatment sample, taken before nivolumab and TIL therapy. In regard to this clone: What it recognizes is unknown.

This CDR3 is 12 amino acids long. Germline-derived CDR1 and CDR2 are MDHEN and SYDVKM. V lost 8 bases and J lost 7, with 14 bases in between. This was the immunoSEQ v3 assay. The method was immunoSEQ multiplex PCR; TCRdb's version includes in-frame clones alone and lacks a portion of them. Found here are about 45,000 clones, 79% of them singletons; the top ten hold over 13%. The clonotype comes from a man in his 70s with non-small cell lung cancer. This chain uses TRBV28 with TRBJ1-2; D is unclear. The specimen was blood, collected at baseline. This chain's CDR3 is CASGSGFPGYTF. DNA of the CDR3: TGTGCCAGCGGATCGGGTTTCCCTGGCTACACCTTC.